This T cell receptor (beta chain) is from a study of sequential checkpoint blockade in melanoma. Study summary: DNA from some 84 pretreatment tumor samples underwent TCRβ immunosequencing. Study findings and constraints: Response in arm A was associated with pretreatment TIL clonality.

TCRdb keeps only in-frame clones here, not all; method: immunoSEQ multiplex PCR. The data show roughly 4,000 clones, about 20% seen once. CDR3 size: 15 residues. V was shortened by 5 bases and J by 4 bases, with 15 bases between the two germline ends. Germline CDR1 and CDR2: MDHEN and SYDVKM. This clone was observed a handful of times. Its antigen is not identified. As to treatment: randomized to nivolumab then ipilimumab (arm A) or the reverse (arm B). This chain joins TRBV28 and TRBJ2-1, with no clear D. The sequence was obtained from a human patient with melanoma. Some clones in this sample may be carry-over from other donors' samples. This material consisted of tumor tissue (inferred from file names), taken from a patient given nivolumab and ipilimumab in sequence. The CDR3 DNA reads TGTGCCAGCAGTGCGACAAGGTGGCGGTACAATGAGCAGTTCTTC. This codes for CASSATRWRYNEQFF.